The 29 T cell receptor beta chains below all came from one sample that was sequenced in a study of CD8+ T cells in alopecia areata. Indicated treatment: oral pan-JAK inhibitor, 5-10 mg twice daily. cDNA serving as the sequencing template came from extracted, reverse transcribed RNA. Produced via immunoSEQ multiplex PCR; TCRdb's table is partial and in-frame only. The sample records approximately 210,000 clones, around three fifths being singletons. The material sequenced was CD4+ T cells sorted from blood, taken at roughly week 49, from a patient treated with tofacitinib. All receptors derive from a human donor with alopecia areata.

The chain uses TRBV29-1 and TRBJ2-7, with TRBD1 matching over 10 bases. The CDR3 has 14 amino acids. Looked up from germline, CDR1 is SQVTM and CDR2 is ANQGSEA. The V and J ends lost 1 base and 1 base, in that order; junction bases with no gene match: 1. The CDR3 nucleotides read TGCAGCGTTGAAGGGGGACAGGGGTCCTACGAGCAGTACTTC. This sequence encodes CSVEGGQGSYEQYF.

This clone was observed a single time. This chain connects TRBV10-3 to TRBJ1-1; 8 positions match TRBD1. V lost 2 bases, J lost 7 bases, and 6 bases stayed unmatched. CDR3 length: 14 residues. Germline CDR1 ENHRY, CDR2 SYGVKD. CDR3 sequence reads: CAISETGGGGEAFF. The CDR3 DNA reads TGTGCCATCAGTGAGACAGGGGGTGGAGGTGAAGCTTTCTTT.

This chain connects TRBV29-1 to TRBJ2-5; no reliable D call. The end of the DNA is better explained by TRBJ2-7, so the J call may be wrong. This CDR3 region has 13 residues. CDR1 SQVTM and CDR2 ANQGSEA come from the germline V gene. CDR3 in amino acids: CSVFGRFSYEQYF. The CDR3 DNA is TGCAGCGTTTTCGGGCGGTTCTCCTACGAGCAGTACTTC.

J is TRBJ2-1 and V is TRBV29-1, with D possibly being TRBD1 or TRBD2 (5 bases each). Germline loops: CDR1 SQVTM, CDR2 ANQGSEA. The CDR3 length is 10 residues. Trimming pared 7 bases from V and 4 bases from J, leaving 5 bases between. The CDR3 DNA follows: TGCAGCGGGGGGTACAATGAGCAGTTCTTC. As protein: CSGGYNEQFF.

This chain uses TRBV15 with TRBJ1-6; no firm D call. Germline CDR1 reads LNHNV; CDR2 reads YYDKDF (reference sequence). This CDR3 contains 15 residues. Deletions cut 8 bases from V and 1 base from J, with 12 bases between. In DNA, the CDR3 is TGTGCCACCGGTTCCGGGGTATCCTATAATTCACCCCTCCACTTT. Protein: CATGSGVSYNSPLHF.

CDR3 nucleotide sequence: TGTGCCTGGGAGACAGGAACAAATTCACCCCTCCACTTT. Its protein is CAWETGTNSPLHF. The chain has TRBV30 and TRBJ1-6, with TRBD1 as a possible D gene (6 bases). CDR3 length: 13 residues. Germline lookup yields CDR1 GTSNPN and CDR2 SVGIG (reference sequence). Trimming removed 5 bases from V and 7 bases from J, with 12 bases in between.

This chain uses TRBV6-6 with TRBJ2-5; no clear D. The CDR3 sequence is 12 residues long. V lost 2 bases, J lost 4 bases, and 5 bases lay in between. CDR1 MNHNY and CDR2 SVGAGI come from the germline V gene (reference sequence). The DNA for the CDR3 is TGTGCCAGCAGTTACGCTCTAGAGACCCAGTACTTC. It encodes CASSYALETQYF.

This rearrangement joins TRBV11-2 to TRBJ2-7, with 8 bases fitting TRBD1. This CDR3 has 16 residues. Looked up from germline, CDR1 is SGHAT and CDR2 is FQNNGV. V was pared by 0 bases and J by 6 bases, with 10 bases of the junction left unmatched. The CDR3 region has the DNA TGTGCCAGCAGCTTAGATTCAGGGGGCACTGGTCGCGAGCAGTACTTC. It codes for CASSLDSGGTGREQYF. The full variable domain, with the rest looked up from reference TRBV11-2 and TRBJ2-7, is EAGVAQSPRYKIIEKRQSVAFWCNPISGHATLYWYQQILGQGPKLLIQFQNNGVVDDSQLPKDRFSAERLKGVDSTLKIQPAKLEDSAVYLCASSLDSGGTGREQYFGPGTRLTVT.

The chain is built from TRBV6-1 and TRBJ2-4; 7 positions match TRBD2. The CDR3 has 14 amino acids. Trimming at V came to 7 bases and at J to 0 bases, leaving 3 bases not matched to a gene. Germline values: CDR1 MNHNS, CDR2 SASEGT. The CDR3 sequence is CASTGGGAKNIQYF. The CDR3 DNA sequence: TGTGCCAGCACGGGCGGGGGAGCCAAAAACATTCAGTACTTC.

The rearrangement joins TRBV19 to TRBJ2-1; D is ambiguous. V lost 5 bases, J lost 4 bases, and 15 bases lay in between. Germline CDR1 and CDR2: LNHDA and SQIVND (reference sequence). CDR3 length: 15 residues. The DNA of the CDR3 is TGTGCCAGTAGTTCCGTCCAGTCCCCATACAATGAGCAGTTCTTC. Protein product: CASSSVQSPYNEQFF.

V is TRBV27 and J is TRBJ1-2; maybe TRBD1 (6 bases). Trimming pared 1 base from V and 7 bases from J, leaving 10 bases between. The CDR3 length is 13 residues. Germline assignment: CDR1 MNHEY and CDR2 SMNVEV (reference sequence). The chain's CDR3 is CASSLLGGSGYTF. Here the CDR3 DNA reads TGTGCCAGCAGTTTATTGGGGGGCAGTGGCTACACCTTC.

This clone was detected only once. The CDR3 reads CAYTTGNGYTF. The CDR3 coding sequence is TGTGCTTATACAACGGGGAATGGCTACACCTTC. The V and J genes are TRBV30 and TRBJ1-2; D remains unclear. CDR3 length: 11 residues. Germline V gene lookup returns CDR1 GTSNPN and CDR2 SVGIG (reference sequence).

The rearrangement links TRBV7-8 to TRBJ2-7, with D maybe TRBD1 (6 bases). V was pared by 3 bases and J by 6 bases, with 12 bases between. CDR1 is SGHVS, CDR2 FQNEAQ, per germline. The CDR3 runs to 13 residues. The CDR3 nucleotides are TGTGCCAGCAGCTTGGTACAGGGTCCCGAGCAGTACTTC. Amino acid sequence: CASSLVQGPEQYF.

This clone was detected only a few times. V usage is TRBV18 and J usage is TRBJ1-5, with D unclear. Germline values: CDR1 KGHSH, CDR2 LQKENI. V was cut by 2 bases and J by 7 bases, with 12 bases left in between. This CDR3 contains 14 residues. DNA for the CDR3: TGTGCCAGCTCACCATCGGCAGATCGACAGCCCCAGCATTTT. Amino acid sequence: CASSPSADRQPQHF.

This chain uses TRBV20-1 with TRBJ1-2; D is unresolved. The CDR3 is 10 amino acids. Trimming pared 1 base from V and 14 bases from J, leaving 11 bases between. Germline V gene sequence: CDR1 DFQATT, CDR2 SNEGSKA (reference sequence). CDR3 sequence reads: CSARAGADTF. As DNA, the CDR3 is TGCAGTGCTAGAGCGGGCGCGGATACCTTC.

The chain links TRBV2 to TRBJ2-1; the D is unclear. Per the germline V gene, CDR1 is SNHLY and CDR2 is FYNNEI. The germline V and J ends were trimmed by 6 bases and 6 bases, with 9 bases remaining between them. There are 12 residues in the CDR3. The CDR3 DNA reads TGTGCCAGCAGGCCGATGGGCAATGAGCAGTTCTTC. As protein: CASRPMGNEQFF.

This clone was recorded at least ten times. This chain connects TRBV2 to TRBJ2-3; no definite D call. V was clipped by 4 bases and J by 4 bases, with 9 bases between them. The germline V gene has CDR1 SNHLY and CDR2 FYNNEI. The CDR3 totals 13 residues. This CDR3 is CASSVFYSDTQYF. The CDR3 DNA sequence: TGTGCCAGCAGTGTGTTCTATTCAGATACGCAGTATTTT.

The chain couples TRBV10-3 to TRBJ2-7, with 7 nucleotides matching TRBD2. Germline CDR1 and CDR2: ENHRY and SYGVKD. The CDR3 length is 12 residues. V gave up 10 bases and J gave up 4 bases; unmatched junction bases: 7. The CDR3 reads CANGGNTYEQYF. CDR3 coding DNA: TGTGCCAACGGGGGGAACACATACGAGCAGTACTTC.

The CDR3 sequence: CASSQTGAGGADTQYF. CDR3 bases: TGCGCCAGCAGCCAAACTGGAGCGGGGGGGGCAGATACGCAGTATTTT. The chain employs TRBV4-3 and TRBJ2-3; 10 positions match TRBD2. The CDR3 spans 16 residues. Per germline, CDR1 LGHNA and CDR2 YSLEER. Trimming removed 2 bases from V and 4 bases from J; junction bases left unmatched: 6.

This clone appeared a few times. The V call is TRBV5-1, the J call TRBJ1-1; maybe TRBD1 (6 bases). V lost 7 bases to trimming and J lost 1 base, with 14 bases between them. Germline V gene lookup returns CDR1 SGHRS and CDR2 YFSETQ. This CDR3 contains 14 residues. This chain's CDR3 is CASSKTGENTEAFF. CDR3 nucleotides: TGCGCCAGCTCCAAGACAGGAGAGAACACTGAAGCTTTCTTT.

The chain links TRBV7-2 to TRBJ2-4; D is unclear. V lost 5 bases and J 0 bases, leaving 8 bases between the germline ends. This CDR3 comprises 14 residues. Germline V gene sequence: CDR1 SGHTA, CDR2 FQGNSA. CDR3 DNA sequence: TGTGCCAGCAGCAAAGATTTAGCCAAAAACATTCAGTACTTC. Encoded protein: CASSKDLAKNIQYF.

This clone was counted between two and nine times. J is TRBJ2-1 and V is TRBV30; weak D call: TRBD2 (6 bases). The CDR3 has 15 residues. Germline assignment: CDR1 GTSNPN and CDR2 SVGIG (reference sequence). The V end lost 1 base, the J end lost 8 bases, and 18 bases lay between the germline ends. The CDR3 DNA reads as TGTGCCTGGAGTGCTAGCGCCTCCCCCCCCTATGAGCAGTTCTTC. Encoded protein: CAWSASASPPYEQFF.

The chain is built from TRBV15 and TRBJ2-5; TRBD2 agrees at 9 bases. The CDR3 contains 16 residues. Germline assignment: CDR1 LNHNV and CDR2 YYDKDF (reference sequence). V was clipped by 4 bases and J by 5 bases; unmatched bases: 11. The CDR3 nucleotides read TGTGCCACCAGCAACAGGGCTAGCGGGGCTGGGGAGACCCAGTACTTC. Residues: CATSNRASGAGETQYF.

This clone has a handful of counts. V is TRBV5-4 and J is TRBJ1-2; tentatively, D is TRBD1 (6 bases). Germline CDR1 is SGHNT and CDR2 is YYREEE (reference sequence). V was cut by 3 bases and J by 2 bases, with 11 bases left in between. The CDR3 loop spans 14 amino acids. CDR3 nucleotides: TGTGCCAGCAGCTCACCACAGGGCAACTATGGCTACACCTTC. Protein product: CASSSPQGNYGYTF. The full variable domain, its missing parts supplied by reference TRBV5-4 and TRBJ1-2, is ETGVTQSPTHLIKTRGQQVTLRCSSQSGHNTVSWYQQALGQGPQFIFQYYREEENGRGNFPPRFSGLQFPNYSSELNVNALELDDSALYLCASSSPQGNYGYTFGSGTRLTVV.

The rearrangement links TRBV9 to TRBJ2-7, with TRBD1 as a possible D gene (6 bases). Germline CDR1 and CDR2: SGDLS and YYNGEE. V lost 0 bases, J lost 3 bases, and 16 bases lay in between. The CDR3 is 16 amino acids. The CDR3 spells CASSVGLSDSLYEQYF. CDR3 DNA sequence: TGTGCCAGCAGCGTAGGGTTGTCGGACAGTCTCTACGAGCAGTACTTC.

The chain links TRBV11-3 to TRBJ2-1; D not resolved. V was clipped by 4 bases and J by 0 bases, with 16 bases between them. This CDR3 contains 17 residues. Germline V gene lookup returns CDR1 SGHNT and CDR2 YENEEA. Written as DNA, the CDR3 is TGTGCCAGCAGCTCTCTCGACCGCTGGAGCTCCTACAATGAGCAGTTCTTC. Its translation is CASSSLDRWSSYNEQFF.

This clone was recorded a few times. The rearrangement links TRBV2 to TRBJ2-5; D uncertain. The germline V gene encodes CDR1 SNHLY and CDR2 FYNNEI. The CDR3 has 13 residues. The ends were cut back, 2 bases at V and 2 bases at J, with 6 bases in the middle. This CDR3 reads CASSEYRQETQYF. CDR3 DNA: TGTGCCAGCAGTGAATACAGACAAGAGACCCAGTACTTC.

V and J are TRBV7-6 and TRBJ2-1; 11 bases fit TRBD2. This CDR3 has 16 amino acids. V shed 0 bases and J 7 bases; nucleotides not matched to a gene: 5. From germline, CDR1 is SGHVS and CDR2 FNYEAQ. The CDR3, as DNA: TGTGCCAGCAGCTTAGCTTTAGCGGGGGGGCGAAATGAGCAGTTCTTC. Its protein is CASSLALAGGRNEQFF.

The chain uses TRBV4-3 and TRBJ1-5; perhaps TRBD1 as D (6 bases). Trimming pared 0 bases from V and 5 bases from J, leaving 8 bases between. This CDR3 has 14 residues. The germline gives CDR1 LGHNA, CDR2 YSLEER. DNA for the CDR3: TGCGCCAGCAGCCAAGACTGGACAGATCAGCCCCAGCATTTT. This gives the protein CASSQDWTDQPQHF.